This TCR beta chain was found in a study of T-cell reconstitution after alpha-beta-depleted transplantation in children. Trimming took off 8 bases at V and 3 bases at J, with 8 bases between the two ends. CDR3 size: 11 residues. Germline assignment: CDR1 MNHEY and CDR2 SVGEGT. Unique molecular identifiers were incorporated into the prepared TCRbeta library. One entry per CDR3 protein results from TCRdb running MiXCR on the PCR reads. The table lists about 360,000 distinct CDR3 sequences, about 14% of them singletons, with approximately 4.2% in the top ten. With respect to this clonotype: A much more abundant neighbour one base away suggests this may be a read error.

This chain joins TRBV6-2 or TRBV6-3 and TRBJ2-7; no clear D. The specimen comprised PBMCs, sampled from the stem cell graft. The clonotype originates from a human donor who donated a stem cell graft to a child with Fanconi anemia. The CDR3 nucleotides read TGTGCCAGCTTTAACGGCTACGAGCAGTACTTC. Its translation is CASFNGYEQYF.